This T cell receptor (beta chain) was sequenced for a study of blood T cell repertoires in COVID-19. Study context: From T cells, B-cell-depleted T cells, or PBMCs came the material, which was cDNA or gDNA.

Source study methods: Amplification of reference gene primers provided the estimated nucleated cell counts. TCRdb's copy holds only in-frame clones and misses some; the assay was immunoSEQ multiplex PCR. Clone size and V and J calls were adopted from that table, with D and trimming inferred from the DNA. The table records about 240,000 clones, roughly nine tenths of them present only once. The sequencing sample was made of peripheral blood. The receptor's source is a man aged 55 to 70 with acute or convalescent COVID-19.

The CDR3 nucleotides are TGTGCCAGCAGCGTAGGGCCAGATTATGATCAGCCCCAGCATTTT. Encoded protein: CASSVGPDYDQPQHF. V gene TRBV9 combines with J gene TRBJ1-5; D unclear. Germline lookup yields CDR1 SGDLS and CDR2 YYNGEE. The CDR3 is made up of 15 amino acids. The V gene lost 0 bases and the J gene lost 5 bases, with 12 bases spanning the gap.